The entry below gives a single T cell receptor (beta chain) sequence along with its context. The record originates from a study of blood T cell repertoires in COVID-19. For the study at large: Acute-phase and convalescent COVID-19 samples originated in the United States, Italy and Spain. T cells, B-cell-depleted T cells, or PBMCs supplied cDNA or gDNA.

The authors' processing: Estimated nucleated cell counts came from reference gene primer amplification. Sequenced by immunoSEQ multiplex PCR; TCRdb stores in-frame clones only, minus some. That table furnishes V, J and clone size, whereas the DNA furnished D and trimming. This sample has fewer than 110,000 clones, with approximately 92% found just once. V shed 3 bases and J 2 bases; nucleotides not matched to a gene: 9. The CDR3 sequence is 17 residues long. Germline V gene data show CDR1 as SGDLS and CDR2 as YYNGEE. The receptor was derived from a man in his forties or fifties with active COVID-19. The specimen was peripheral blood. The chain employs TRBV9 and TRBJ2-2; 8 positions agree with TRBD1. This CDR3 is CASSEPDRGYNTGELFF. Here the CDR3 DNA reads TGTGCCAGCAGCGAGCCTGACAGGGGCTATAACACCGGGGAGCTGTTTTTT.